The 28 T cell receptor beta chains below all came from one sample that was sequenced in a study of cytomegalovirus exposure and HLA in healthy donors. The PCR used 60 Vbeta and 13 Jbeta primers. The protocol was immunoSEQ multiplex PCR, while the TCRdb copy is restricted to in-frame clones and leaves out a portion. The sample carries around 210,000 clones, 79% recorded once. The specimen was PBMCs. The receptors were sampled from a male donor in good health and CMV-seropositive.

The chain links TRBV11-2 to TRBJ1-1, with a weak D call TRBD1 (6 bases). Per the germline V gene, CDR1 is SGHAT and CDR2 is FQNNGV. The CDR3 is 12 amino acids. The V gene lost 3 bases and the J gene lost 11 bases, with 13 bases spanning the gap. The CDR3: CASSLSGTKAFF. The CDR3 coding sequence is TGTGCCAGCAGCTTGTCCGGGACAAAGGCTTTCTTT. The full variable domain, with the rest looked up from reference TRBV11-2 and TRBJ1-1, is EAGVAQSPRYKIIEKRQSVAFWCNPISGHATLYWYQQILGQGPKLLIQFQNNGVVDDSQLPKDRFSAERLKGVDSTLKIQPAKLEDSAVYLCASSLSGTKAFFGQGTRLTVV.

The chain combines TRBV19 with TRBJ2-7; 11 bases map to TRBD1. There are 13 residues in the CDR3. Germline V gene sequence: CDR1 LNHDA, CDR2 SQIVND (reference sequence). With V trimmed by 6 bases and J by 6 bases, 4 bases remained unmatched. DNA of the CDR3: TGTGCCAGTAGGGGGACAGGGGGGGCCGAGCAGTACTTC. Its protein is CASRGTGGAEQYF. The whole variable domain, filled in from reference TRBV19 and TRBJ2-7, reads DGGITQSPKYLFRKEGQNVTLSCEQNLNHDAMYWYRQDPGQGLRLIYYSQIVNDFQKGDIAEGYSVSREKKESFPLTVTSAQKNPTAFYLCASRGTGGAEQYFGPGTRLTVT.

The chain couples TRBV5-6 to TRBJ2-3; TRBD1 might be the D (5 bases). Trimming removed 0 bases from V and 4 bases from J, with 18 bases in between. Germline values: CDR1 SGHDT, CDR2 YYEEEE. There are 17 residues in the CDR3. The CDR3 DNA sequence: TGTGCCAGCAGCTTGGTTGGGTCAGGGATCATCTCAGATACGCAGTATTTT. Protein sequence: CASSLVGSGIISDTQYF.

This clone has a single count. V and J are TRBV19 and TRBJ1-1; no clear D gene. V lost 9 bases and J lost 2, with 22 bases in between. The germline gives CDR1 LNHDA, CDR2 SQIVND (reference sequence). The CDR3 sequence is 16 residues long. As DNA, the CDR3 is TGTGCCAGCACCAGACCGGGGAGCGCTAGCAACACTGAAGCTTTCTTT. It is translated as CASTRPGSASNTEAFF.

This chain uses TRBV14 with TRBJ2-7; D is ambiguous. Trimming stripped 1 base from V and 4 bases from J, with 5 bases between. CDR1 SGHDN and CDR2 FVKESK come from the germline V gene. The CDR3 has 12 amino acids. The CDR3 sequence is CASSQGGYEQYF. The CDR3 DNA sequence: TGTGCCAGCAGCCAAGGCGGTTACGAGCAGTACTTC.

This clone was observed a handful of times. V gene TRBV29-1 combines with J gene TRBJ1-1; 8 nucleotides agree with TRBD1. CDR3 length equals 15 residues. V dropped 7 bases and J dropped 6; count of bases not matched to a gene: 16. Per germline, CDR1 SQVTM and CDR2 ANQGSEA. CDR3 in amino acids: CSAQIPQGAVSEAFF. The CDR3 coding sequence is TGCAGCGCCCAAATACCCCAGGGGGCAGTATCTGAAGCTTTCTTT.

The chain employs TRBV7-9 and TRBJ1-2; D remains ambiguous. Germline CDR1 is SEHNR and CDR2 is FQNEAQ (reference sequence). V lost 2 bases and J lost 10, with 11 bases in between. The CDR3 covers 12 residues. This CDR3 is CASSLPGRAYTF. DNA of the CDR3: TGTGCCAGCAGCTTACCCGGGAGGGCCTACACCTTC.

The J gene is TRBJ2-7, the V gene TRBV28, with a weak D call TRBD2 (5 bases). V was clipped by 6 bases and J by 3 bases, with 18 bases between them. The CDR3 runs to 15 residues. The V gene's germline CDR1 is MDHEN and CDR2 SYDVKM. CDR3 protein: CASRRTPNAGYEQYF. CDR3 DNA: TGTGCCAGCAGGCGTACACCGAACGCGGGCTACGAGCAGTACTTC. Together with reference TRBV28 and TRBJ2-7, the CDR3 gives the full variable domain: DVKVTQSSRYLVKRTGEKVFLECVQDMDHENMFWYRQDPGLGLRLIYFSYDVKMKEKGDIPEGYSVSREKKERFSLILESASTNQTSMYLCASRRTPNAGYEQYFGPGTRLTVT.

This rearrangement joins TRBV5-1 to TRBJ1-1; perhaps TRBD1 as D (5 bases). V was shortened by 1 base and J by 2 bases, with 18 bases between the two germline ends. This CDR3 contains 17 residues. Germline V gene lookup returns CDR1 SGHRS and CDR2 YFSETQ. Here the CDR3 reads CASSLFRAGQINTEAFF. The CDR3 nucleotides are TGCGCCAGCAGCTTGTTTCGAGCGGGGCAGATAAACACTGAAGCTTTCTTT.

This clone was seen just once. The chain links TRBV4-2 to TRBJ2-6; the D gene is possibly TRBD2 (6 bases). Trimming left V 3 bases short and J 0 bases short, with 6 bases between. CDR3 length equals 15 residues. From germline, CDR1 is LGHNA and CDR2 YNFKEQ. CDR3 DNA sequence: TGTGCCAGCAGCCAGCGGGGCTCTGGGGCCAACGTCCTGACTTTC. Its translation: CASSQRGSGANVLTF.

This clone came up once. At one of its ends the junction is not consistent with the germline gene, which may arise from a read error. The chain recombines TRBV7-9 with TRBJ1-5; D remains unclear. The CDR3 has 12 residues. The germline gives CDR1 SEHNR, CDR2 FQNEAQ (reference sequence). The CDR3 DNA follows: TGTTCCAGCAGCTTTTCGGATCAGCCCCAGCATTTT. Translating it yields CSSSFSDQPQHF.

This clone was detected only once. J is TRBJ2-4 and V is TRBV6-1; a weak D match, TRBD1 (7 bases). Germline CDR1 and CDR2: MNHNS and SASEGT. With 1 base removed from V and 8 bases from J, the gap between germline ends came to 18 bases. This CDR3 is built from 16 residues. The CDR3 DNA reads as TGTGCCAGCAGTGAAGTAGGGGGCGGGATATCAGACATTCAGTACTTC. Its translation: CASSEVGGGISDIQYF.

The chain recombines TRBV7-2 with TRBJ2-7; 8 bases match TRBD2. Trimming cost V 4 bases and J 1 base; bases outside gene matches: 18. Germline V gene lookup returns CDR1 SGHTA and CDR2 FQGNSA. The CDR3 is 19 amino acids. The CDR3 bases are TGTGCCAGCAGCTCCGGCCCGGAACTAGCGGCTACGATTTCCTACGAGCAGTACTTC. This codes for CASSSGPELAATISYEQYF.

In its sample, this clone was seen once. The V and J genes are TRBV5-6 and TRBJ2-2; weak D call: TRBD2 (5 bases). CDR1 is SGHDT, CDR2 YYEEEE, per germline. With 6 bases removed from V and 1 base from J, the gap between germline ends came to 13 bases. The CDR3 sequence is 15 residues long. Here the CDR3 DNA reads TGTGCCAGCAACCCGCGGACTGTGAACACCGGGGAGCTGTTTTTT. Protein sequence: CASNPRTVNTGELFF.

This chain links TRBV5-4 with TRBJ2-7; D call uncertain. This CDR3 contains 13 residues. With 2 bases removed from V and 1 base from J, the gap between germline ends came to 7 bases. Germline values: CDR1 SGHNT, CDR2 YYREEE (reference sequence). The CDR3 region is CASSLQNSYEQYF. The CDR3 coding sequence is TGTGCCAGCAGCTTACAGAATTCCTACGAGCAGTACTTC.

The genes are TRBV7-2 and TRBJ2-1, with 7 bases that match TRBD1. V lost 6 bases to trimming and J lost 6 bases; unmatched junction nucleotides: 5. This CDR3 has 13 residues. Per the germline V gene, CDR1 is SGHTA and CDR2 is FQGNSA. The CDR3 DNA reads as TGTGCCAGCAGACCGACAGGGTTCAATGAGCAGTTCTTC. It specifies CASRPTGFNEQFF.

About this clone itself: The same CDR3 arises from other DNA sequences in this sample as well. The gene calls are TRBV29-1 and TRBJ2-1; TRBD1 aligns across 9 bases. Trimming took 4 bases from V and 9 from J; bases not matched to a gene: 13. Germline V gene data show CDR1 as SQVTM and CDR2 as ANQGSEA. CDR3 size: 15 residues. CDR3 DNA sequence: TGCAGCGTTGGTCTCTTGGACAGGGGCCTGCCTGAGCAGTTCTTC. It translates to CSVGLLDRGLPEQFF.

This clone was observed a few times. The V and J genes are TRBV5-8 and TRBJ2-1; D unclear. Germline V lookup: CDR1 SGHTS, CDR2 YDEGEE. CDR3 length: 12 amino acids. Trimming took 5 bases from V and 5 from J, leaving 8 bases between them. CDR3 protein: CASRAQDNEQFF. For the CDR3, the DNA is TGTGCCAGCAGGGCACAAGACAATGAGCAGTTCTTC.

Only one count was recorded for this clone. The chain employs TRBV30 and TRBJ1-5; D remains ambiguous. The ends were cut back, 0 bases at V and 9 bases at J, with 9 bases in the middle. The germline gives CDR1 GTSNPN, CDR2 SVGIG (reference sequence). The CDR3 has 12 residues. The CDR3 region has the DNA TGTGCCTGGAGTGTAACCGGTCCGCCCCAGCATTTT. It is translated as CAWSVTGPPQHF.

This rearrangement joins TRBV27 to TRBJ2-7, with TRBD1 matching over 7 bases. Trimming took 5 bases from V and 6 from J; bases not matched to a gene: 10. Germline CDR1 reads MNHEY; CDR2 reads SMNVEV (reference sequence). The CDR3 is 14 amino acids. This CDR3 is CASSLLTTGVEQYF. The CDR3 nucleotides are TGTGCCAGCAGTCTCCTGACTACAGGGGTCGAGCAGTACTTC.

V and J are TRBV29-1 and TRBJ2-2, with D maybe TRBD1 (5 bases). Deletions cut 4 bases from V and 7 bases from J, with 13 bases between. Germline CDR1 SQVTM, CDR2 ANQGSEA. This CDR3 has 13 residues. CDR3 sequence reads: CSVGGLGVGELFF. The CDR3 DNA is TGCAGCGTTGGTGGCCTAGGGGTCGGGGAGCTGTTTTTT.

This clone was picked up a small number of times. V gene TRBV4-1 combines with J gene TRBJ1-6; D is perhaps TRBD1 (5 bases). The CDR3 has 14 residues. V lost 0 bases and J 9 bases, leaving 9 bases between the germline ends. CDR1 and CDR2 (germline): MGHRA, YSYEKL. CDR3 in DNA: TGCGCCAGCAGCCAAGATGGGAGGGGTTCACCCCTCCACTTT. Its translation is CASSQDGRGSPLHF.

The rearrangement links TRBV5-1 to TRBJ1-1, with TRBD1 as a possible D gene (6 bases). Germline V gives CDR1 SGHRS, CDR2 YFSETQ. Trimming shortened V by 4 bases and J by 0 bases, and 13 bases separated the two germline ends. This CDR3 comprises 15 residues. The CDR3 DNA is TGCGCCAGCAGCCCACGTGGGGGCATGAACACTGAAGCTTTCTTT. Translation gives CASSPRGGMNTEAFF.

The CDR3 protein is CAWSVIGGLELFF. DNA of the CDR3: TGTGCCTGGAGTGTAATCGGTGGACTGGAACTGTTTTTT. The chain joins TRBV30 to TRBJ1-4; D remains unclear. This CDR3 is built from 13 residues. V was cut by 0 bases and J by 12 bases, with 14 bases left in between. Germline V gene data show CDR1 as GTSNPN and CDR2 as SVGIG (reference sequence).

CDR3 loop: CAWSTGGRGFSEQYF. The CDR3 nucleotides read TGTGCCTGGAGTACAGGGGGCCGAGGGTTTTCCGAGCAGTACTTC. This chain links TRBV30 with TRBJ2-7; 9 bases match TRBD1. This CDR3 is built from 15 residues. Trimming cost V 2 bases and J 6 bases; bases outside gene matches: 11. Looked up from germline, CDR1 is GTSNPN and CDR2 is SVGIG (reference sequence).

The rearrangement uses TRBV7-3 and TRBJ1-2; the match to TRBD1 covers 8 bases. The germline CDR1 and CDR2 sequences are SGHTA and FQGTGA. Trimming removed 3 bases from V and 10 bases from J; junction bases left unmatched: 4. The CDR3 runs to 12 residues. DNA of the CDR3: TGTGCCAGCAGCTTGGACAGGGAGGTCTACACCTTC. Amino acid sequence: CASSLDREVYTF. Supplemented by reference TRBV7-3 and TRBJ1-2, the full variable domain reads GAGVSQTPSNKVTEKGKYVELRCDPISGHTALYWYRQSLGQGPEFLIYFQGTGAADDSGLPNDRFFAVRPEGSVSTLKIQRTERGDSAVYLCASSLDREVYTFGSGTRLTVV.

The V gene is TRBV7-2, the J gene TRBJ1-1, with D possibly matching TRBD1 (5 bases). Germline assignment: CDR1 SGHTA and CDR2 FQGNSA. V lost 2 bases to trimming and J lost 4 bases, with 11 bases between them. This CDR3 comprises 14 residues. The CDR3 nucleotides are TGTGCCAGCAGCTTAACGGGCAGGGCCACTGAAGCTTTCTTT. This gives the protein CASSLTGRATEAFF.

This chain links TRBV6-6 with TRBJ1-1; no reliable D call. This CDR3 contains 15 residues. Deletions cut 2 bases from V and 1 base from J, with 11 bases between. CDR1 is MNHNY, CDR2 SVGAGI, per germline (reference sequence). CDR3 coding DNA: TGTGCCAGCAGTTACCCGCGGCTGGGGAACACTGAAGCTTTCTTT. This translates into CASSYPRLGNTEAFF.